This T cell receptor beta chain was profiled in a study of monozygotic twins with inflammatory bowel disease. Study outcomes and limitations: TCRbeta diversity (inverse Simpson) was lower in IBD patients than in healthy co-twins. Clonotype overlap with others was lower in IBD patients than in healthy twins, a difference that was greatest with disease activity.

This CDR3 contains 16 residues. Germline V gene data show CDR1 as LGHDT and CDR2 as YNNKEL (reference sequence). Details on this clonotype: Its antigen is undetermined.

Input per TCR library consisted of about 3.5 ug of total RNA. Using the 5' RACE reads, TCRdb records one entry per CDR3 protein without DNA. The sample has about 440,000 distinct CDR3 sequences; the top ten hold 2.4%. Sequencing was carried out using blood. This sequence joins TRBV3-1 and TRBJ2-2; TCRdb lists TRBD1, though no DNA is available to test this call. The receptor was isolated from a human donor with ulcerative colitis or Crohn's disease, or a healthy co-twin of an affected twin (not recorded which). CDR3 sequence: CASTSGQGIFTGELFF.